This passage covers 27 T cell receptor beta chains from one sample sequenced in a study of blood T cell repertoires in COVID-19. The method was immunoSEQ multiplex PCR; TCRdb's version includes in-frame clones alone and lacks a portion of them. The repertoire holds 81,000 or so clones, with over 80% as singletons. The specimen was peripheral blood. The receptors originated from a woman aged 55-70 years with active COVID-19.

This clone was counted a few times. The V gene is TRBV29-1, the J gene TRBJ2-5; tentatively, D is TRBD1 (6 bases). The CDR3 sequence is 12 residues long. V lost 4 bases, J lost 3 bases, and 9 bases lay in between. Germline V gene sequence: CDR1 SQVTM, CDR2 ANQGSEA. CDR3 sequence reads: CSVAPGEETQYF. The CDR3, as DNA: TGCAGCGTTGCCCCAGGGGAAGAGACCCAGTACTTC.

The V call is TRBV18, the J call TRBJ2-1; 15 bases fit TRBD2. The V segment lost 4 bases and the J segment 7 bases; nucleotides outside the gene matches: 8. Germline V CDR1 and CDR2: KGHSH, LQKENI. The CDR3 has 17 residues. DNA of the CDR3: TGTGCCAGCTCACTTCGGGAGGGACTAGCGGGAGGAAATGAGCAGTTCTTC. Protein: CASSLREGLAGGNEQFF.

This chain connects TRBV6-4 to TRBJ2-1; D is ambiguous. The V gene lost 8 bases and the J gene lost 8 bases, with 10 bases spanning the gap. The length of the CDR3 is 11 residues. Germline CDR1 is MRHNA and CDR2 is SNTAGT. The CDR3 coding sequence is TGTGCCAGCGCCTCAGGTGATGAGCAGTTCTTC. This codes for CASASGDEQFF.

J is TRBJ2-7 and V is TRBV7-2; 13 positions agree with TRBD2. J was trimmed by 0 bases and V by 2 bases; bases with no gene match: 1. The CDR3 runs to 16 residues. Germline CDR1 is SGHTA and CDR2 is FQGNSA. Written as DNA, the CDR3 is TGTGCCAGCAGCTTATGGACTAGCGGGGGCTCCTACGAGCAGTACTTC. Residues: CASSLWTSGGSYEQYF.

The V and J genes are TRBV13 and TRBJ1-6; TRBD1 is a possible D gene (5 bases). The V gene lost 5 bases and the J gene lost 7 bases, with 21 bases spanning the gap. This CDR3 spans 17 amino acids. Germline V lookup: CDR1 PRHDT, CDR2 FYEKMQ (reference sequence). CDR3 bases: TGTGCCAGCAGCCAAGACAGACAGAACTACCTGAATTCACCCCTCCACTTT. The encoded protein is CASSQDRQNYLNSPLHF.

In its sample, this clone was seen once. This chain links TRBV10-2 with TRBJ1-2, with 9 positions matching TRBD1. The V gene end was trimmed by 6 bases and the J gene end by 4 bases; junction bases not matched to a gene: 3. Germline CDR1 reads WSHSY; CDR2 reads SAAADI. The CDR3 has 13 residues. The CDR3: CASRLGQGYGYTF. The CDR3 DNA follows: TGCGCCAGCAGACTGGGACAGGGCTATGGCTACACCTTC.

This chain joins TRBV28 and TRBJ1-1; tentatively, D is TRBD1 (5 bases). The germline CDR1 and CDR2 sequences are MDHEN and SYDVKM. Trimming pared 3 bases from V and 4 bases from J, leaving 9 bases between. CDR3 length equals 13 residues. CDR3 region: CASSLQGGTEAFF. The CDR3 nucleotides are TGTGCCAGCAGTTTGCAGGGAGGCACTGAAGCTTTCTTT. Based on the CDR3 plus reference TRBV28 and TRBJ1-1, the full variable domain is DVKVTQSSRYLVKRTGEKVFLECVQDMDHENMFWYRQDPGLGLRLIYFSYDVKMKEKGDIPEGYSVSREKKERFSLILESASTNQTSMYLCASSLQGGTEAFFGQGTRLTVV.

The chain is built from TRBV5-4 and TRBJ2-1, with TRBD2 identical over 10 bases. Germline V CDR1 and CDR2: SGHNT, YYREEE (reference sequence). V shed 4 bases, J shed 8 bases, and the junction held 12 bases outside the gene matches. The CDR3 is made up of 16 amino acids. The CDR3 coding sequence is TGTGCCAGCAGCCTTGGACTAGCGGACGGAGTCGATGAGCAGTTCTTC. This gives the protein CASSLGLADGVDEQFF.

This clone appeared a few times. This CDR3 is also generated by other DNA sequences in the sample. J is TRBJ1-1 and V is TRBV30, with no clear D. The CDR3 spans 13 residues. Germline loops: CDR1 GTSNPN, CDR2 SVGIG (reference sequence). The V and J ends lost 2 bases and 5 bases respectively, with 12 bases between them. CDR3 coding DNA: TGTGCCTGGAGTAGAGGGCTGGATACTGAAGCTTTCTTT. Translating gives CAWSRGLDTEAFF.

The chain uses TRBV30 and TRBJ2-1, with TRBD2 identical over 8 bases. The CDR3 covers 16 residues. With 0 bases clipped from V and 4 bases from J, the junction kept 8 bases outside the gene matches. Germline-derived CDR1 and CDR2 are GTSNPN and SVGIG (reference sequence). CDR3 DNA: TGTGCCTGGAGTGTGGGTAGCGGGGTGAGTTACAATGAGCAGTTCTTC. Protein: CAWSVGSGVSYNEQFF. Full variable domain (missing parts from reference TRBV30 and TRBJ2-1): SQTIHQWPATLVQPVGSPLSLECTVEGTSNPNLYWYRQAAGRGLQLLFYSVGIGQISSEVPQNLSASRPQDRQFILSSKKLLLSDSGFYLCAWSVGSGVSYNEQFFGPGTRLTVL.

The genes are TRBV3-1 (or the pseudogene TRBV3-2) and TRBJ1-1; D may be TRBD1 (5 bases). Deletions cut 7 bases from V and 0 bases from J, with 18 bases between. Germline lookup yields CDR1 LGHDT and CDR2 YNNKEL (reference sequence). The CDR3 covers 16 residues. Here the CDR3 reads CASKFGGWGMNTEAFF. CDR3 in DNA: TGTGCCAGCAAGTTCGGGGGTTGGGGGATGAACACTGAAGCTTTCTTT.

This chain connects TRBV4-2 to TRBJ2-7; 7 nucleotides match TRBD1. Germline V gives CDR1 LGHNA, CDR2 YNFKEQ. The CDR3 is 15 residues long. Trimming took 0 bases from V and 2 from J; bases not matched to a gene: 4. The CDR3 coding sequence is TGTGCCAGCAGCCAAGAACCGGGACAGACCTACGAGCAGTACTTC. Its protein product is CASSQEPGQTYEQYF.

V and J are TRBV11-3 and TRBJ2-6; possible D gene TRBD2, 5 bases. CDR3 length equals 16 residues. V lost 5 bases and J lost 3, with 14 bases in between. Germline V CDR1 and CDR2: SGHNT, YENEEA. CDR3 residues: CASSSIRGSGANVLTF. DNA of the CDR3: TGTGCCAGCAGCAGCATTAGAGGGAGTGGGGCCAACGTCCTGACTTTC.

This chain uses TRBV28 with TRBJ2-7, with 7 bases matching TRBD1. The J segment lost 3 bases and the V segment lost 2 bases, leaving 10 bases of the junction unmatched. Looked up from germline, CDR1 is MDHEN and CDR2 is SYDVKM. This CDR3 spans 16 amino acids. CDR3 region: CASSLKQTGTGYEQYF. The CDR3 coding sequence is TGTGCCAGCAGTTTAAAACAGACAGGGACGGGCTACGAGCAGTACTTC.

The chain recombines TRBV13 with TRBJ2-1, with 7 bases identical to TRBD1. The CDR3 is made up of 15 amino acids. Germline CDR1 and CDR2: PRHDT and FYEKMQ (reference sequence). The ends lost 5 bases at V and 6 bases at J; junction bases unmatched: 10. The CDR3 coding sequence is TGTGCCAGCAGCACGACAAGGACAGGCTTCAATGAGCAGTTCTTC. Translation: CASSTTRTGFNEQFF.

The chain employs TRBV5-6 and TRBJ2-7, with 11 bases aligning to TRBD2. Germline assignment: CDR1 SGHDT and CDR2 YYEEEE. J was trimmed by 3 bases and V by 1 base; bases with no gene match: 6. The CDR3 sequence is 16 residues long. CDR3 amino acids: CASSLPGTSGRYEQYF. Here the CDR3 DNA reads TGTGCCAGCAGCTTGCCCGGGACTAGCGGACGCTACGAGCAGTACTTC.

This chain joins TRBV20-1 and TRBJ1-5, with D maybe TRBD1 (6 bases). This CDR3 is built from 14 residues. The germline V gene has CDR1 DFQATT and CDR2 SNEGSKA (reference sequence). The V end lost 3 bases, the J end lost 5 bases, and 14 bases lay between the germline ends. The CDR3 region is CSASFGQRDQPQHF. CDR3 DNA sequence: TGCAGTGCTAGTTTTGGACAGAGGGATCAGCCCCAGCATTTT.

This clone turned up a few times. The gene calls are TRBV19 and TRBJ1-2; 7 nucleotides line up with TRBD1. J gave up 8 bases and V 3 bases, and 9 bases lay outside the gene matches. Germline CDR1 LNHDA, CDR2 SQIVND (reference sequence). The CDR3 sequence is 14 residues long. The DNA for the CDR3 is TGTGCCAGTAGTATGTGGCAGGGGGAAGGAGGCTACACCTTC. It specifies CASSMWQGEGGYTF.

This rearrangement joins TRBV7-2 to TRBJ2-7; 7 nucleotides match TRBD2. V dropped 4 bases and J dropped 2; count of bases not matched to a gene: 5. In germline, CDR1 is SGHTA, CDR2 FQGNSA. The CDR3 is 14 residues long. The CDR3 loop reads CASSSGLNPYEQYF. For the CDR3, the DNA is TGTGCCAGCAGCTCGGGACTAAATCCCTACGAGCAGTACTTC.

The chain joins TRBV28 to TRBJ2-1, with D perhaps TRBD1 (6 bases). Trimming took off 5 bases at V and 0 bases at J, with 14 bases between the two ends. The CDR3 is 16 residues long. Germline-derived CDR1 and CDR2 are MDHEN and SYDVKM. CDR3 sequence reads: CASSPMTGRSYNEQFF. In DNA, the CDR3 is TGTGCCAGCAGTCCGATGACAGGACGCTCCTACAATGAGCAGTTCTTC.

This chain uses TRBV18 with TRBJ1-6; TRBD1 matches 9 bases. The V segment lost 4 bases and the J segment 5 bases; nucleotides outside the gene matches: 0. The CDR3 totals 14 residues. In germline, CDR1 is KGHSH, CDR2 LQKENI. CDR3 sequence reads: CASSRTGDNSPLHF. As DNA, the CDR3 is TGTGCCAGCTCACGGACAGGGGATAATTCACCCCTCCACTTT.

This clone was counted a single time. This chain links TRBV6-6 with TRBJ2-4, with D possibly TRBD1 on 5 matching bases. Trimming removed 2 bases at V and 0 bases at J, with 5 bases between. The CDR3 length is 14 residues. The germline CDR1 and CDR2 sequences are MNHNY and SVGAGI (reference sequence). CDR3 protein: CASSYGAAKNIQYF. CDR3 in DNA: TGTGCCAGCAGTTACGGGGCAGCCAAAAACATTCAGTACTTC.

The CDR3 sequence is CASGTGGNTIYF. For the CDR3, the DNA is TGTGCTAGTGGCACAGGGGGAAACACCATATATTTT. This rearrangement joins TRBV12-5 to TRBJ1-3, with D possibly matching TRBD1 (6 bases). The CDR3 contains 12 residues. V gave up 6 bases and J gave up 4 bases, with 7 bases separating them. The germline V gene has CDR1 LGHNT and CDR2 FRNRAP.

This chain connects TRBV6-5 to TRBJ1-5; 8 nucleotides agree with TRBD1. V trimming: 8 bases; J trimming: 5 bases; junction bases outside the gene matches: 5. Germline V gives CDR1 MNHEY, CDR2 SVGAGI. This CDR3 spans 13 amino acids. CDR3: CASSGQVDQPQHF. The CDR3 region has the DNA TGTGCCAGCTCGGGACAGGTAGATCAGCCCCAGCATTTT.

J is TRBJ2-7 and V is TRBV7-2; D perhaps matches TRBD1 (6 bases). The germline V gene has CDR1 SGHTA and CDR2 FQGNSA. V dropped 4 bases and J dropped 2 bases, with 12 bases sitting between them. The CDR3 has 14 residues. For the CDR3, the DNA is TGTGCCAGCAGCTCTCCGGGACAAGCCTACGAGCAGTACTTC. Protein product: CASSSPGQAYEQYF.

The chain's CDR3 is CASSLVSRGSGETQYF. As DNA, the CDR3 is TGTGCCAGCAGCTTAGTGAGCAGGGGATCAGGAGAGACCCAGTACTTC. The chain joins TRBV7-2 to TRBJ2-5, with a possible D match to TRBD1 (6 bases). The CDR3 has 16 residues. Trimming stripped 1 base from V and 4 bases from J, with 16 bases between. The germline CDR1 and CDR2 sequences are SGHTA and FQGNSA.

The CDR3 spells CASSVAGSPGYNEQFF. The CDR3 coding sequence is TGTGCCAGCAGCGTAGCTGGGTCCCCGGGCTACAATGAGCAGTTCTTC. The chain is built from TRBV9 and TRBJ2-1; D is uncertain. Deletions cut 0 bases from V and 3 bases from J, with 13 bases between. The CDR3 loop spans 16 amino acids. CDR1 is SGDLS and CDR2 is YYNGEE in the germline V gene.